The present T cell receptor beta chain was sequenced within a study of human T cells and chemical hapten exposure. Whole-study findings and limits: Versus controls, expanded TCRs had significantly more large CDR3 similarity clusters.

Time point specified: pre-sensitization, week 0. The treatment: therapeutic diphenylcyclopropenone sensitization with weekly scalp DPC. Before extraction, the whole blood was not fractionated, and total RNA was taken from it. Participating donors were patients with alopecia, aged 18 to 70 years, considered appropriate candidates for DPC. The V gene lost 2 bases and the J gene lost 6 bases, with 11 bases spanning the gap. Germline loops: CDR1 SGHRS, CDR2 YFSETQ. This CDR3 spans 14 amino acids. This clonotype was found many times. What it binds is not known. Separate cDNA molecules received unique molecular identifiers, which the library attached to them. TCRdb re-called the RACE reads with MiXCR, one entry per CDR3 protein. The top ten hold roughly 2% of the sample, which has tens of thousands of distinct CDR3 sequences, 12% seen once.

The clonotype was recovered from a woman aged 40-49 years with alopecia areata. Some clones in this sample may be carry-over from other donors' samples. The sequencing used whole blood, collected in connection with sensitization to the hapten diphenylcyclopropenone (DPC). The rearrangement links TRBV5-1 to TRBJ1-4; D gene ambiguous. For the CDR3, the DNA is TGCGCCAGCAGCTTCAAGGGTAAGGATGAAAAACTGTTTTTT. This sequence encodes CASSFKGKDEKLFF.